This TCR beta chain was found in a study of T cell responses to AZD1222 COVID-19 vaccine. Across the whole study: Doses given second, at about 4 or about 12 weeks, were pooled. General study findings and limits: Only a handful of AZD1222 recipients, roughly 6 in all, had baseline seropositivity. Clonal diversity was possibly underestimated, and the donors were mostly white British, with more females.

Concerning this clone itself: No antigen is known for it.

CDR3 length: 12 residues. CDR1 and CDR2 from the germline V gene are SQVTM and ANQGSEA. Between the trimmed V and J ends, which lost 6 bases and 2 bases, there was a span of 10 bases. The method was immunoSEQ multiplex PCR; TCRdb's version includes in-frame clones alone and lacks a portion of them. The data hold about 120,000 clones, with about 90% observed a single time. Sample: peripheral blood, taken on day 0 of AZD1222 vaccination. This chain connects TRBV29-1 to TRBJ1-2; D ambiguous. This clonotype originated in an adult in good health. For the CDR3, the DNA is TGCAGCGTGGTCCCGACGAACTATGGCTACACCTTC. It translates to CSVVPTNYGYTF.